The clone carrying this T cell receptor (beta chain) was found once. Sequenced by immunoSEQ multiplex PCR; TCRdb stores in-frame clones only, minus some. This table has some 10,000 clones, about nine tenths appearing once. These data originate in a study of T cells in pancreatic ductal adenocarcinoma. Selected pancreatic ductal adenocarcinoma patients had undergone surgery without neoadjuvant therapy. Germline V lookup: CDR1 LGHNT, CDR2 FRNRAP. The trim removed 5 bases at V and 7 bases at J, leaving 8 bases unmatched. The CDR3 totals 15 residues. The chain joins TRBV12-5 to TRBJ1-4, with 9 bases matching TRBD1. Sequenced: PBMCs. This TCR was recovered from a human donor with pancreatic ductal adenocarcinoma. The CDR3 DNA reads TGTGCTAGTGGTCCCTACAGGGGGCATCGTGAAAAACTGTTTTTT. Translating it yields CASGPYRGHREKLFF. Complete variable domain (other parts from reference TRBV12-5 and TRBJ1-4): DARVTQTPRHKVTEMGQEVTMRCQPILGHNTVFWYRQTMMQGLELLAYFRNRAPLDDSGMPKDRFSAEMPDATLATLKIQPSEPRDSAVYFCASGPYRGHREKLFFGSGTQLSVL.